The 9 T cell receptor beta chains reported below all come from one sample, sequenced in a study of shared clonotypes between healthy human individuals. Using immunoSEQ multiplex PCR, the repertoire was profiled, and TCRdb retains in-frame clones only, with some absent. In the table there are around 500,000 clones, less than 80% of which are singletons. Sequencing input: PBMCs. Every receptor here comes from a woman in her thirties or forties in good health. Some clones in this sample may be carry-over from other donors' samples.

CDR3 in DNA: TGTGCCAGCAGTTTAGGAGAGAGCGGGGCTAATGAAAAACTGTTTTTT. Amino acid sequence: CASSLGESGANEKLFF. The gene calls are TRBV28 and TRBJ1-4; D gene ambiguous. The germline V gene encodes CDR1 MDHEN and CDR2 SYDVKM. This CDR3 is 16 amino acids long. Trimming took 2 bases from V and 3 from J, leaving 13 bases between them.

The chain has TRBV7-6 and TRBJ2-1; 12 bases align to TRBD2. Trimming cost V 5 bases and J 7 bases; bases outside gene matches: 21. Germline-derived CDR1 and CDR2 are SGHVS and FNYEAQ. This CDR3 spans 20 amino acids. The CDR3 reads CASSPVPSRVTSGRGNEQFF. In DNA form, the CDR3 reads TGTGCCAGCAGCCCGGTTCCCTCTCGCGTGACTAGCGGGAGAGGTAATGAGCAGTTCTTC.

Concerning this clone: A far larger clone differs by one base, so this is likely a read error. Other nucleotide sequences from this sample produce the same CDR3. This chain joins TRBV29-1 and TRBJ2-3; tentative D call: TRBD1 (6 bases). This CDR3 is 14 amino acids long. Between the trimmed V and J ends, which lost 4 bases and 2 bases, there was a span of 13 bases. The germline CDR1 and CDR2 sequences are SQVTM and ANQGSEA. The CDR3 loop is CSVAQGWNTDTQYF. In DNA, the CDR3 is TGCAGCGTTGCTCAGGGGTGGAACACAGATACGCAGTATTTT.

The rearrangement joins TRBV30 to TRBJ2-7; TRBD2 might be the D (5 bases). V was shortened by 0 bases and J by 4 bases, with 13 bases between the two germline ends. Germline CDR1 is GTSNPN and CDR2 is SVGIG (reference sequence). This CDR3 is 14 amino acids long. This CDR3 is CAWSVGGSPYEQYF. In DNA form, the CDR3 reads TGTGCCTGGAGTGTGGGTGGGAGCCCGTACGAGCAGTACTTC.

V gene TRBV6-4 combines with J gene TRBJ2-7, with D hard to call. There are 11 residues in the CDR3. Between the trimmed V and J ends, which lost 6 bases and 4 bases, there was a span of 7 bases. The germline V gene has CDR1 MRHNA and CDR2 SNTAGT. The CDR3, as DNA: TGTGCCAGCAGGGAGTCATACGAGCAGTACTTC. It specifies CASRESYEQYF.

The chain joins TRBV27 to TRBJ1-3, with D possibly TRBD1 on 5 matching bases. CDR1 is MNHEY and CDR2 is SMNVEV in the germline V gene (reference sequence). The V and J ends lost 8 bases and 0 bases respectively, with 8 bases between them. The CDR3 has 13 residues. The CDR3 is CASRGSSGNTIYF. CDR3 DNA: TGTGCCAGCCGGGGCAGCTCTGGAAACACCATATATTTT.

The chain recombines TRBV28 with TRBJ2-1; D is undetermined. The V gene lost 8 bases and the J gene lost 0 bases, with 5 bases spanning the gap. The CDR3 runs to 12 residues. The V gene's germline CDR1 is MDHEN and CDR2 SYDVKM. This CDR3 is CASWSSYNEQFF. The CDR3 DNA reads TGTGCCAGCTGGAGCTCCTACAATGAGCAGTTCTTC.

The chain combines TRBV18 with TRBJ2-3; 7 bases are shared with TRBD1. CDR3 length: 18 amino acids. V trimming: 2 bases; J trimming: 0 bases; junction bases outside the gene matches: 11. From germline, CDR1 is KGHSH and CDR2 LQKENI. As DNA, the CDR3 is TGTGCCAGCTCACCATCGTGGGGACAGACCTACAGCACAGATACGCAGTATTTT. This translates into CASSPSWGQTYSTDTQYF.

The rearrangement uses TRBV6-1 and TRBJ2-1; weak D call: TRBD2 (6 bases). The CDR3 consists of 13 residues. Trimming left V 1 base short and J 8 bases short, with 9 bases between. CDR1 MNHNS and CDR2 SASEGT come from the germline V gene. The CDR3, as DNA: TGTGCCAGCAGTGAAGGGCGGGGCGATGAGCAGTTCTTC. Translation: CASSEGRGDEQFF.